The present T cell receptor beta chain was sequenced within a study of T cell repertoires in cytomegalovirus infection. For the study at large: Through public TCR beta signatures, both CMV infection and matching HLA type were indicated. General study findings and limits: In two of eight donors, the top clonotype was HLA-C-restricted CMV-specific. There were carriers of CMV plus the relevant HLA, and cumulative public TCR beta family frequency identified them.

One entry per CDR3 protein, called by TCRdb with MiXCR from the reads. The data hold about 360,000 distinct CDR3 sequences, with 15% to 20% observed a single time. Germline V CDR1 and CDR2: SGHTA, FQGNSA. V dropped 5 bases and J dropped 0 bases, with 11 bases sitting between them. The CDR3 loop spans 15 amino acids. Of note for this clonotype: Its antigen is unidentified. It is likely a read error, because the conserved phenylalanine at the end of the CDR3 is missing.

The V call is TRBV7-2, the J call TRBJ2-1; D is ambiguous. This clonotype was sampled from a human donor in good health (CMV status not recorded). Some clones in this sample may be carry-over from other donors' samples. Input material: PBMCs. The CDR3: CASSRYPSSYNEQFV. CDR3 sequence (DNA): TGTGCCAGCAGCCGCTACCCGAGCTCCTACAATGAGCAGTTCGTC.